This T cell receptor (beta chain) was retrieved from a study of PD-1 blockade in mismatch repair-deficient tumors. Only in-frame clones appear in the TCRdb table, and some are missing; sequencing was by immunoSEQ multiplex PCR. The data show just under 65,000 clones, more than 70% seen once. A few counts support this clone. Specimen: peripheral blood, collected 52 weeks after starting pembrolizumab. This clonotype was sampled from an adult with mismatch repair-deficient cancer.

The CDR3 here is CASKGPWDEQYF. For the CDR3, the DNA is TGTGCCAGTAAGGGCCCCTGGGACGAGCAGTACTTC. V gene TRBV19 combines with J gene TRBJ2-7, with D unclear. Germline values: CDR1 LNHDA, CDR2 SQIVND (reference sequence). With 7 bases removed from V and 5 bases from J, the gap between germline ends came to 12 bases. This CDR3 spans 12 amino acids.